Listed here are 14 T cell receptor beta chains from one sample, sequenced in a study of T cells in localized non-small cell lung cancer. The data were produced by immunoSEQ multiplex PCR, yet TCRdb's version contains in-frame clones alone and is incomplete. Among 10,000 to 15,000 clones listed, 84% were seen once. The sequencing here drew on peripheral blood, taken before any cancer treatment. The receptors were gathered from a male donor aged 60 or older with stage I squamous cell lung carcinoma.

The chain carries TRBV9 and TRBJ2-3; possibly TRBD2 for D (6 bases). Trimming cost V 0 bases and J 1 base, with 18 bases left between them. CDR3 length: 18 residues. Germline loops: CDR1 SGDLS, CDR2 YYNGEE. The CDR3 region has the DNA TGTGCCAGCAGCGTAGAGGGAGCGCCGAGGAGGGGCACAGATACGCAGTATTTT. It specifies CASSVEGAPRRGTDTQYF.

This clone was picked up a small number of times. The rearrangement links TRBV6-1 to TRBJ1-2; D unclear. Per the germline V gene, CDR1 is MNHNS and CDR2 is SASEGT. Between the trimmed V and J ends, which lost 0 bases and 4 bases, there was a span of 9 bases. The CDR3 is 14 amino acids. DNA of the CDR3: TGTGCCAGCAGTGAAGCTGGGCAACCCTATGGCTACACCTTC. It specifies CASSEAGQPYGYTF.

J is TRBJ2-7 and V is TRBV18; D is unclear. Trimming removed 6 bases from V and 0 bases from J, with 12 bases in between. This CDR3 has 14 residues. Germline V gene lookup returns CDR1 KGHSH and CDR2 LQKENI. CDR3: CASSSGRNSYEQYF. In DNA, the CDR3 is TGTGCCAGCTCGTCCGGACGGAACTCCTACGAGCAGTACTTC. Based on the CDR3 plus reference TRBV18 and TRBJ2-7, the full variable domain is NAGVMQNPRHLVRRRGQEARLRCSPMKGHSHVYWYRQLPEEGLKFMVYLQKENIIDESGMPKERFSAEFPKEGPSILRIQQVVRGDSAAYFCASSSGRNSYEQYFGPGTRLTVT.

The J gene is TRBJ1-1, the V gene TRBV19; D call uncertain. The CDR3 has 13 amino acids. Germline CDR1 reads LNHDA; CDR2 reads SQIVND (reference sequence). Trimming stripped 3 bases from V and 0 bases from J, with 5 bases between. CDR3: CASSIGMNTEAFF. CDR3 coding DNA: TGTGCCAGTAGTATCGGGATGAACACTGAAGCTTTCTTT. Combining the CDR3 with reference TRBV19 and TRBJ1-1 gives the whole variable domain DGGITQSPKYLFRKEGQNVTLSCEQNLNHDAMYWYRQDPGQGLRLIYYSQIVNDFQKGDIAEGYSVSREKKESFPLTVTSAQKNPTAFYLCASSIGMNTEAFFGQGTRLTVV.

V and J are TRBV28 and TRBJ1-5, with D possibly being TRBD1 (6 bases). The CDR3 is 16 residues long. Trimming took 6 bases from V and 1 from J, leaving 16 bases between them. CDR1 is MDHEN and CDR2 is SYDVKM in the germline V gene. CDR3 nucleotides: TGTGCCAGCAGGTCCGCCACAGGGAAGAGCAATCAGCCCCAGCATTTT. Translation: CASRSATGKSNQPQHF. The full variable domain, rest sourced from reference TRBV28 and TRBJ1-5, is DVKVTQSSRYLVKRTGEKVFLECVQDMDHENMFWYRQDPGLGLRLIYFSYDVKMKEKGDIPEGYSVSREKKERFSLILESASTNQTSMYLCASRSATGKSNQPQHFGDGTRLSIL.

The rearrangement links TRBV27 to TRBJ2-7, with a tentative D call TRBD2 (6 bases). Germline CDR1 MNHEY, CDR2 SMNVEV (reference sequence). The CDR3 extends over 14 amino acids. Trimming stripped 4 bases from V and 4 bases from J, with 14 bases between. CDR3 in amino acids: CASSWGVPSYEQYF. CDR3 nucleotides: TGTGCCAGCAGTTGGGGGGTACCCTCGTACGAGCAGTACTTC.

The chain has TRBV28 and TRBJ1-2; D not resolved. This CDR3 comprises 15 residues. Germline CDR1 and CDR2: MDHEN and SYDVKM. V was clipped by 7 bases and J by 3 bases, with 18 bases between them. The CDR3 DNA follows: TGTGCCAGCAATAAAAGCTCCTGGCAAGACTATGGCTACACCTTC. Amino acid sequence: CASNKSSWQDYGYTF.

The chain carries TRBV5-6 and TRBJ2-7; perhaps TRBD1 as D (5 bases). Trimming pared 7 bases from V and 5 bases from J, leaving 13 bases between. This CDR3 has 12 residues. The germline CDR1 and CDR2 sequences are SGHDT and YYEEEE. CDR3 DNA: TGTGCCAGCGCCGATAGGGGCCACGAGCAGTACTTC. Protein sequence: CASADRGHEQYF.

This chain connects TRBV28 to TRBJ2-3, with 10 bases lining up with TRBD1. This CDR3 comprises 15 residues. The germline gives CDR1 MDHEN, CDR2 SYDVKM. V lost 6 bases to trimming and J lost 4 bases; unmatched junction nucleotides: 7. CDR3 DNA sequence: TGTGCCAGCAGCTATCAGACAGGGGGCCCAGATACGCAGTATTTT. Translated: CASSYQTGGPDTQYF.

The V gene is TRBV19, the J gene TRBJ2-7; D is undetermined. Germline loops: CDR1 LNHDA, CDR2 SQIVND (reference sequence). CDR3 size: 11 residues. V lost 9 bases and J 1 base, leaving 7 bases between the germline ends. The CDR3 loop reads CASSQSYEQYF. The DNA of the CDR3 is TGTGCCAGCAGCCAGTCCTACGAGCAGTACTTC.

The gene calls are TRBV7-8 and TRBJ2-2, with D possibly matching TRBD1 (6 bases). The ends were cut back, 1 base at V and 2 bases at J, with 11 bases in the middle. CDR1 SGHVS and CDR2 FQNEAQ come from the germline V gene. The CDR3 runs 16 residues. CDR3: CASSLVWTVNTGELFF. The CDR3 DNA is TGTGCCAGCAGCTTAGTATGGACAGTTAACACCGGGGAGCTGTTTTTT.

This chain connects TRBV9 to TRBJ2-3; D possibly uses TRBD1 or TRBD2 (6 bases each). This CDR3 is 16 amino acids long. Trimming took off 4 bases at V and 0 bases at J, with 15 bases between the two ends. The germline CDR1 and CDR2 sequences are SGDLS and YYNGEE. In DNA, the CDR3 is TGTGCCAGCAGCATCGGGGGCAGGCCTAGCACAGATACGCAGTATTTT. This gives the protein CASSIGGRPSTDTQYF.

This chain connects TRBV7-7 to TRBJ2-3; D assignment may be TRBD1 or TRBD2 (5 bases each). The V end was cut by 3 bases, the J end by 4 bases, with 14 bases between. Germline V lookup: CDR1 SSHAT, CDR2 FNYEAQ (reference sequence). This CDR3 is 15 amino acids long. The CDR3 sequence is CASSLSGGGADTQYF. The DNA of the CDR3 is TGTGCCAGCAGCTTGTCAGGTGGGGGAGCAGATACGCAGTATTTT. The full variable domain, with the rest looked up from reference TRBV7-7 and TRBJ2-3, is GAGVSQSPRYKVTKRGQDVTLRCDPISSHATLYWYQQALGQGPEFLTYFNYEAQPDKSGLPSDRFSAERPEGSISTLTIQRTEQRDSAMYRCASSLSGGGADTQYFGPGTRLTVL.

The chain is built from TRBV19 and TRBJ2-5; no clear D gene. V gave up 7 bases and J gave up 2 bases, with 11 bases separating them. The CDR3 has 13 residues. Germline CDR1 is LNHDA and CDR2 is SQIVND (reference sequence). The DNA of the CDR3 is TGTGCCAGTAAGGTGGCAGGACAAGAGACCCAGTACTTC. Residues: CASKVAGQETQYF.